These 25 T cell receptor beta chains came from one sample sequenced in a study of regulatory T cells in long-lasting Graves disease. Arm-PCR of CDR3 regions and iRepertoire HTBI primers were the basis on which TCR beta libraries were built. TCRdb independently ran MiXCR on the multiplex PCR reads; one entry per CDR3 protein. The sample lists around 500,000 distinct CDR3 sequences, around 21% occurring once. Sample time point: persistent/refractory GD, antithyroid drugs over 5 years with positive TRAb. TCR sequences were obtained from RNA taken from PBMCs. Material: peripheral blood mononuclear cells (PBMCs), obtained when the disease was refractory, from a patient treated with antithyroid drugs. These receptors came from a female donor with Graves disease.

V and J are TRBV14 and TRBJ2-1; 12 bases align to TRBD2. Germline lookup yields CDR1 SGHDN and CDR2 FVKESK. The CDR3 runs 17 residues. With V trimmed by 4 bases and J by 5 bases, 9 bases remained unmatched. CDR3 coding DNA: TGTGCCAGCAGCCCTACTGGACTAGCGGGACTGAACAATGAGCAGTTCTTC. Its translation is CASSPTGLAGLNNEQFF.

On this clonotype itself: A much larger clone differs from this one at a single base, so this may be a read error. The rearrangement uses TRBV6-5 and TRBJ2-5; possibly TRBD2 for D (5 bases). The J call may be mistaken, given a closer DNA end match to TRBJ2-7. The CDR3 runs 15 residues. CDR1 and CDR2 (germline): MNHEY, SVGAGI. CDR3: CAGSYIARGGYEQYF. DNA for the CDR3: TGTGCCGGCAGTTACATCGCGCGTGGAGGATACGAGCAGTACTTC.

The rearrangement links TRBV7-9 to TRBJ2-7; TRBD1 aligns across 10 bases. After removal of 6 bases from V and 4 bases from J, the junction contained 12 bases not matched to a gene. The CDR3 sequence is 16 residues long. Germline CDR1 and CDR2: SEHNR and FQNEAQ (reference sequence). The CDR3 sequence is CASSSPSGTGAYEQYF. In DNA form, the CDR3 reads TGTGCCAGCAGTTCCCCATCCGGGACAGGGGCATACGAGCAGTACTTC.

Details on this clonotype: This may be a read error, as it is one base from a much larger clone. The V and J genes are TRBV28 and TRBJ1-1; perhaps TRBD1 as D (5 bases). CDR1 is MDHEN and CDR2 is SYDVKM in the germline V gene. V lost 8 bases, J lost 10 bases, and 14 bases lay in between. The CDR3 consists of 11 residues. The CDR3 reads CASGRRVGAFF. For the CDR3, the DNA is TGTGCCAGCGGTCGCAGGGTGGGAGCTTTCTTT.

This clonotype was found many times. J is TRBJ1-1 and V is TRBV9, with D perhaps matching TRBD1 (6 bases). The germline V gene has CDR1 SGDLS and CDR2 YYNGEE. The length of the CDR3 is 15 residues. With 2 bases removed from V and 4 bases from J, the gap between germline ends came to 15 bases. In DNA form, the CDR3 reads TGTGCCAGCAGCGTCGACTCTACAGGGCTCACTGAAGCTTTCTTT. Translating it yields CASSVDSTGLTEAFF.

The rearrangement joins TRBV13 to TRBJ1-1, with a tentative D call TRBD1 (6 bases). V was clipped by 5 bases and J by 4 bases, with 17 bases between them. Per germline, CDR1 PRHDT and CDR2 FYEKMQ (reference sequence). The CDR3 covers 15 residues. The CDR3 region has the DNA TGTGCCAGCAGCGGAGGCGGGGGCCGTTTCACTGAAGCTTTCTTT. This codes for CASSGGGGRFTEAFF.

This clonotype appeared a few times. The CDR3 spells CASSEYRDTSMQFF. CDR3 in DNA: TGTGCCAGCAGTGAATATAGAGACACGAGTATGCAGTTCTTC. The chain recombines TRBV25-1 with TRBJ2-1; D not resolved. This CDR3 has 14 residues. V was clipped by 0 bases and J by 12 bases, with 15 bases between them. The germline gives CDR1 MGHDK, CDR2 SYGVNS.

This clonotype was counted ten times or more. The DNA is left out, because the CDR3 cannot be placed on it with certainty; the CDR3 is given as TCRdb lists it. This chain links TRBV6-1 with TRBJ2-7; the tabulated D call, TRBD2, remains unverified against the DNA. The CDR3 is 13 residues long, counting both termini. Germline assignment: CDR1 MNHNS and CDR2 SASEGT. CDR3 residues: CASSEVASGTLYF.

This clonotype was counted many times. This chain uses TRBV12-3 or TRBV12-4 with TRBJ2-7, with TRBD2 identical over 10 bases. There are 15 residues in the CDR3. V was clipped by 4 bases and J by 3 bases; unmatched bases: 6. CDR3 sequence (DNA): TGTGCCAGCAGTTCGTCGGGACTAGCGTACTACGAGCAGTACTTC. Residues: CASSSSGLAYYEQYF.

The CDR3 DNA reads as TGTGCCAGCAGTGAACTTCCGGAATTATACGAGCAGTACTTC. Translation gives CASSELPELYEQYF. This chain connects TRBV7-9 to TRBJ2-7; D uncertain. The CDR3 consists of 14 residues. Trimming stripped 6 bases from V and 4 bases from J, with 16 bases between. Germline V lookup: CDR1 SEHNR, CDR2 FQNEAQ (reference sequence). The full variable domain, completed using reference TRBV7-9 and TRBJ2-7, is DTGVSQNPRHKITKRGQNVTFRCDPISEHNRLYWYRQTLGQGPEFLTYFQNEAQLEKSRLLSDRFSAERPKGSFSTLEIQRTEQGDSAMYLCASSELPELYEQYFGPGTRLTVT.

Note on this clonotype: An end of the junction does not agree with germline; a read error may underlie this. The CDR3: CSAGETGVGYTF. CDR3 DNA: TGCAGTGCTGGAGAGACAGGGGTTGGCTACACCTTC. This rearrangement joins TRBV20-1 to TRBJ1-2, with TRBD1 matching over 8 bases. This CDR3 has 12 residues. Germline CDR1 DFQATT, CDR2 SNEGSKA (reference sequence).

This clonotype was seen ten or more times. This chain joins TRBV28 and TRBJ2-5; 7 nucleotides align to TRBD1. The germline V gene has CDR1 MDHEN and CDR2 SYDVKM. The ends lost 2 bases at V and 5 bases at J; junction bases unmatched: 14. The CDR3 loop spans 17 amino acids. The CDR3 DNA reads TGTGCCAGCAGTTTACTCTTTGGGACAGACGACGATGAGACCCAGTACTTC. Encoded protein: CASSLLFGTDDDETQYF.

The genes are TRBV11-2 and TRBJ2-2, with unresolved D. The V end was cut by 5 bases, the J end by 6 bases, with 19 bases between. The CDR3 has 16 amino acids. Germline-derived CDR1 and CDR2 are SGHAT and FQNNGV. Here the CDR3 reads CASSPVDRRLSGELFF. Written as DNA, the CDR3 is TGTGCCAGCAGCCCAGTGGATAGACGTCTGTCCGGGGAGCTGTTTTTT.

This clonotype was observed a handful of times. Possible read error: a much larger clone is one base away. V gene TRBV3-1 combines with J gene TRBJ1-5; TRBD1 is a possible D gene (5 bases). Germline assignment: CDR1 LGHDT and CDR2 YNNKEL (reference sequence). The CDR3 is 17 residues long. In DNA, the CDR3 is TGTGCCGGCAGCCAACACCAGACGCGTCTGGGGGGTCAGCCCCAGCATTTT. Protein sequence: CAGSQHQTRLGGQPQHF.

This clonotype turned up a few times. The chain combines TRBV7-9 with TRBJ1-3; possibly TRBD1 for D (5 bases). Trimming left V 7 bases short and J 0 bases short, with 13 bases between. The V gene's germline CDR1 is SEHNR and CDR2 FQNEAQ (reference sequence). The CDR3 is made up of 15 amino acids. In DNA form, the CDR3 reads TGTGCCAGCATACCGGGACTGAGCTCTGGAAACACCATATATTTT. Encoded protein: CASIPGLSSGNTIYF. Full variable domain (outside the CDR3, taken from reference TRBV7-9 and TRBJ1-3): DTGVSQNPRHKITKRGQNVTFRCDPISEHNRLYWYRQTLGQGPEFLTYFQNEAQLEKSRLLSDRFSAERPKGSFSTLEIQRTEQGDSAMYLCASIPGLSSGNTIYFGEGSWLTVV.

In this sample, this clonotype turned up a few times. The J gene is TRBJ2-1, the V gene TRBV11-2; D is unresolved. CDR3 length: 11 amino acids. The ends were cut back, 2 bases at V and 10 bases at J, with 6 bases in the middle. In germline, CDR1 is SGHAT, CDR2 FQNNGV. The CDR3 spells CASSLIREQFF. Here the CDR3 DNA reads TGTGCCAGCAGCTTAATTCGGGAGCAGTTCTTC.

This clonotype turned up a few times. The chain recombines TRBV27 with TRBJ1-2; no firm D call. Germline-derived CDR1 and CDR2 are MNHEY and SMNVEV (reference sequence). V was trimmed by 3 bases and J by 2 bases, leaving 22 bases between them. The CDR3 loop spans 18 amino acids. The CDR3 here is CASSFRPFKYQANYGYTF. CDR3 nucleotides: TGTGCCAGCAGTTTTCGTCCATTTAAGTACCAGGCGAACTATGGCTACACCTTC.

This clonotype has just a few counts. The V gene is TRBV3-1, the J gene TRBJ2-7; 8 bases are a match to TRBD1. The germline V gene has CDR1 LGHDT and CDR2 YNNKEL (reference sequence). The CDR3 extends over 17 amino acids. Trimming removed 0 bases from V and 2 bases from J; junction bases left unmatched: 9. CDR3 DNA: TGTGCCAGCAGCCAAGACCAGGACAGGGCGAATCCCTACGAGCAGTACTTC. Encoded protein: CASSQDQDRANPYEQYF.

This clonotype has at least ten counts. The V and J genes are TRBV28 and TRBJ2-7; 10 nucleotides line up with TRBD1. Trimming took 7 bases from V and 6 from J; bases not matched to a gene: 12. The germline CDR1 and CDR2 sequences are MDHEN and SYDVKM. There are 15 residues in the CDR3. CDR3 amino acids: CASITDGQGGFEQYF. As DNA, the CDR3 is TGTGCCAGCATTACCGATGGACAGGGGGGATTCGAGCAGTACTTC.

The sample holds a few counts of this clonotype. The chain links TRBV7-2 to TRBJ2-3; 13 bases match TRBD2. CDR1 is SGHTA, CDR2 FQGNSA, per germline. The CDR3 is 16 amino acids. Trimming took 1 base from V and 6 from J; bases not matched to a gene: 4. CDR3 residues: CASSLVTSGRFDTQYF. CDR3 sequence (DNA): TGTGCCAGCAGCTTAGTGACTAGCGGGAGGTTTGATACGCAGTATTTT.

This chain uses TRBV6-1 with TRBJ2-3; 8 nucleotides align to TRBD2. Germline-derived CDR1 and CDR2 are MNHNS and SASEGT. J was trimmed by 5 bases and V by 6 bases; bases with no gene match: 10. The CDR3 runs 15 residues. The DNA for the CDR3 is TGTGCCAGCAGAGGAGAGCGGGAGTTTGAAGATACGCAGTATTTT. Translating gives CASRGEREFEDTQYF.

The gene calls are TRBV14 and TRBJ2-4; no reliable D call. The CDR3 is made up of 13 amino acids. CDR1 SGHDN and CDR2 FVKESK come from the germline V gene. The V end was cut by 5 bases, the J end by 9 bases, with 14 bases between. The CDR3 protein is CASSLEQPSIQYF. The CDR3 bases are TGTGCCAGCAGCTTAGAACAGCCCAGCATTCAGTACTTC.

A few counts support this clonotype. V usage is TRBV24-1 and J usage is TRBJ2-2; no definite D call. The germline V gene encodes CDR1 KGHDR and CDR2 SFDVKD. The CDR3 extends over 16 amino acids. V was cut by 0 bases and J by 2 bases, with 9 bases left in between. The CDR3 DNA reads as TGTGCCACCAGTGATTTGCCGCTACCCAACACCGGGGAGCTGTTTTTT. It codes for CATSDLPLPNTGELFF.

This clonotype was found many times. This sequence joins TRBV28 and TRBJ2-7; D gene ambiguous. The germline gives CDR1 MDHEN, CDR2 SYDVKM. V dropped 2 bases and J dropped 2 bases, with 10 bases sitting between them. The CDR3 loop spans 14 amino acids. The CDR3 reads CASSLNTIPYEQYF. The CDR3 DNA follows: TGTGCCAGCAGTTTAAACACGATACCCTACGAGCAGTACTTC.

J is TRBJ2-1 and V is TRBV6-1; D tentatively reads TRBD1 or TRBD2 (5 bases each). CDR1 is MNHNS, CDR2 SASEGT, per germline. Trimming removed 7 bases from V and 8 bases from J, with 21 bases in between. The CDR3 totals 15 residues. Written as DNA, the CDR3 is TGTGCCAGCACTAAACGGACGGGGACGGCCTATGAGCAGTTCTTC. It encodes CASTKRTGTAYEQFF.